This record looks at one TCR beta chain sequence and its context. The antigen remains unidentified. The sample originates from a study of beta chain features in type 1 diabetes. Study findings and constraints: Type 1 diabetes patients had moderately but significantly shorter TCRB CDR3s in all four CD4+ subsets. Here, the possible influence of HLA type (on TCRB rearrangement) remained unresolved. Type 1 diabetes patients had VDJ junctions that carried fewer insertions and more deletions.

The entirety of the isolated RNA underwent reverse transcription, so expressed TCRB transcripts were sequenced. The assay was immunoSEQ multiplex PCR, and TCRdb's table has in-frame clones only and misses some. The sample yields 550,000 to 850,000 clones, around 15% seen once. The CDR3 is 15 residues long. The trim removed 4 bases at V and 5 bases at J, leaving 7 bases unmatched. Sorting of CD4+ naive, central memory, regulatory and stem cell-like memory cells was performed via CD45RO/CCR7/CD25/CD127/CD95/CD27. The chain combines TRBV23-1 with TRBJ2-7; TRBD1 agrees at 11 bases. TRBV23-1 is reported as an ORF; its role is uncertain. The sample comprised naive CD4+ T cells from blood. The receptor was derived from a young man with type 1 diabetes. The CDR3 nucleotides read TGCGCCAGCAGTCCGGGGACAGGGGGTTGGAACGAGCAGTACTTC. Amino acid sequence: CASSPGTGGWNEQYF.